This T cell receptor beta chain was observed in a study of blood T cell repertoires in COVID-19. Sequencing was performed with immunoSEQ multiplex PCR; in TCRdb, only in-frame clones are kept and a portion is missing. In the table there are 170,000 or so clones, around nine tenths of which are singletons. This CDR3 contains 16 residues. The germline V gene encodes CDR1 MNHNS and CDR2 SASEGT. V lost 1 base and J lost 8, with 20 bases in between. The chain carries TRBV6-1 and TRBJ1-1, with D possibly being TRBD1 (6 bases). This clonotype was obtained from a woman aged 70-85 years with COVID-19, enrolled during active disease. Sequenced input: peripheral blood. The CDR3 here is CASSEGKGVMSSEAFF. In DNA form, the CDR3 reads TGTGCCAGCAGTGAAGGAAAGGGGGTCATGAGCTCCGAAGCTTTCTTT.